This TCR beta chain was captured by sequencing in a study of T cell responses to AZD1222 COVID-19 vaccine. Germline loops: CDR1 SGDLS, CDR2 YYNGEE. The CDR3 has 15 residues. V gave up 3 bases and J gave up 6 bases; unmatched junction bases: 10. Notes on the study in general: Distributed over spike, vaccine-associated CD4 TCRs predominated at 160-218 and 743-854. Recipients of two AZD1222 doses showed rising Spike-specific TCR breadth and depth. Nearly half of unique spike-specific TCRs reportedly avoided B.1.351 and B.1.1.7 mutated regions.

The protocol was immunoSEQ multiplex PCR, while the TCRdb copy is restricted to in-frame clones and leaves out a portion. Of 110,000 to 150,000 clones in the sample, roughly nine tenths were seen once. This clone was seen a few times. As yet, its antigen is unknown. This chain connects TRBV9 to TRBJ2-5; 8 bases line up with TRBD2. The material was peripheral blood, obtained on day 0 of AZD1222 vaccination. This sequence was found in an adult in good health. The DNA for the CDR3 is TGTGCCAGCAGCGACCCGGGAGGGCCTCAACAGACCCAGTACTTC. Encoded protein: CASSDPGGPQQTQYF.